This T cell receptor beta chain was captured by sequencing in a study of blood T cell repertoires in COVID-19. Study in general: Samples of COVID-19 (acute and convalescent) were obtained from the United States, Italy and Spain. Sample material is recorded as cDNA or gDNA derived from T cells, B-cell-depleted T cells, or PBMCs.

CDR3 size: 17 residues. V gave up 1 base and J gave up 0 bases, with 13 bases separating them. CDR1 MNHEY and CDR2 SMNVEV come from the germline V gene (reference sequence). In the original workflow: Reference gene primers were amplified, and this amplification served to estimate nucleated cell counts. Sequencing used immunoSEQ multiplex PCR; TCRdb keeps in-frame clones, though not all of them. That table furnishes V, J and clone size, whereas the DNA furnished D and trimming. The sample yields around 260,000 clones, around 86% seen once. The sequenced material came from peripheral blood. The origin of this receptor is a human donor in a cohort sampled during active COVID-19. The V gene is TRBV27, the J gene TRBJ1-5; possibly TRBD1 for D (6 bases). The CDR3 region has the DNA TGTGCCAGCAGTTTATGGGGGCAGACTAATAGCAATCAGCCCCAGCATTTT. Its protein is CASSLWGQTNSNQPQHF.